This TCR beta chain is from a study of blood T cell repertoires in COVID-19. Ages ranged from roughly 18 to 100 years, with residence in around 24 US areas. Recovery among Cohort 3 donors was established by two negative PCRs, clearance, or symptom resolution. Authors' methods: Nucleated cell number was recorded as an estimate derived from reference gene primer amplification. Method: immunoSEQ multiplex PCR; TCRdb's copy keeps in-frame clones and lacks some. The V and J calls and the clone size are those of that table, but D and trimming were determined from the DNA. The sample has some 170,000 clones, more than 80% seen once; the top ten hold 6.2%. Trimming took off 1 base at V and 6 bases at J, with 10 bases between the two ends. Germline V CDR1 and CDR2: SGHTA, FQGTGA. The CDR3 has 14 amino acids.

The J gene is TRBJ1-5, the V gene TRBV7-3; D is ambiguous. Sequencing was carried out using PBMCs or T cells enriched from blood (not recorded which). This clonotype was sampled from a man aged 35-49 years who had recovered from COVID-19. CDR3 sequence: CASSLKYLRQPQHF. As DNA, the CDR3 is TGTGCCAGCAGCTTAAAGTACTTGCGTCAGCCCCAGCATTTT.